Shown below are 25 T cell receptor beta chains from a single sample sequenced in a study of T cells in Graves' hyperthyroidism and ophthalmopathy. The investigators amplified TCR beta CDR3 regions from RNA transcripts. RT-PCR in the first round (using the HTBI primer set) targeted the TCR CDR3. A single record per CDR3 protein comes from TCRdb applying MiXCR to the multiplex PCR reads. The sample holds a few hundred thousand distinct CDR3 sequences, approximately 17% seen once. The sequenced sample was blood. The receptors shown here come from a woman aged 18-30 years with Graves' ophthalmopathy.

The chain links TRBV20-1 to TRBJ1-2; 7 bases fit TRBD1. V lost 5 bases and J lost 5; bases outside the gene matches: 8. The CDR3 is 13 residues long. Germline V gene data show CDR1 as DFQATT and CDR2 as SNEGSKA (reference sequence). CDR3 in DNA: TGCAGTGCTCCCGACAGGGCTCAATATGGCTACACCTTC. This sequence encodes CSAPDRAQYGYTF.

At least ten counts were recorded for this clonotype. The CDR3 nucleotides are TGCGCCAGCAGCTCGCGGGGGGGAGAGGACGGAGATACGCAGTATTTT. Its translation: CASSSRGGEDGDTQYF. The chain joins TRBV5-1 to TRBJ2-3; TRBD2 agrees at 9 bases. Losses at the gene ends were 3 bases for V and 5 bases for J; bases not matched to a gene: 10. There are 16 residues in the CDR3. From germline, CDR1 is SGHRS and CDR2 YFSETQ.

This sequence joins TRBV28 and TRBJ2-4; 11 nucleotides match TRBD1. The CDR3 loop spans 18 amino acids. CDR1 is MDHEN and CDR2 is SYDVKM in the germline V gene. V shed 3 bases, J shed 8 bases, and the junction held 15 bases outside the gene matches. CDR3 residues: CASSLIGWTGGAGDIQYF. CDR3 nucleotide sequence: TGTGCCAGCAGTTTGATTGGGTGGACAGGGGGCGCGGGAGACATTCAGTACTTC.

This clonotype turned up a few times. The chain employs TRBV7-8 and TRBJ2-7, with D possibly TRBD2 on 6 matching bases. Germline assignment: CDR1 SGHVS and CDR2 FQNEAQ. Trimming shortened V by 2 bases and J by 2 bases, and 10 bases separated the two germline ends. There are 14 residues in the CDR3. The CDR3 spells CASSLKGTAYEQYF. CDR3 DNA: TGTGCCAGCAGCTTAAAGGGGACTGCCTACGAGCAGTACTTC.

This clonotype was counted at least ten times. The chain recombines TRBV11-2 with TRBJ1-1, with D tentatively TRBD1 (6 bases). This CDR3 contains 15 residues. CDR1 is SGHAT and CDR2 is FQNNGV in the germline V gene. V was cut by 1 base and J by 1 base, with 10 bases left in between. CDR3: CASSLAGVENTEAFF. The CDR3 nucleotides read TGTGCCAGCAGCTTAGCAGGGGTCGAGAACACTGAAGCTTTCTTT.

The table lists this clonotype with many counts. As DNA, the CDR3 is TGTGCCAGCAACCCGGGACAGGCCGTAGTGAGCGCTGAAGCTTTCTTT. It codes for CASNPGQAVVSAEAFF. The gene calls are TRBV28 and TRBJ1-1; 8 bases are a match to TRBD1. V gave up 7 bases and J gave up 6 bases; unmatched junction bases: 16. Per germline, CDR1 MDHEN and CDR2 SYDVKM. This CDR3 region has 16 residues.

This clonotype was seen a few times. The V gene is TRBV5-6, the J gene TRBJ1-2; 7 bases match TRBD1. The V gene end was trimmed by 2 bases and the J gene end by 6 bases; junction bases not matched to a gene: 13. Germline V gene sequence: CDR1 SGHDT, CDR2 YYEEEE. The CDR3 totals 16 residues. CDR3 DNA sequence: TGTGCCAGCAGCTTCAACCGTGGGCCCACAGGGGATGGCTACACCTTC. This translates into CASSFNRGPTGDGYTF.

The chain couples TRBV7-9 to TRBJ2-5; the D gene is possibly TRBD2 (5 bases). The germline V gene encodes CDR1 SEHNR and CDR2 FQNEAQ (reference sequence). V was trimmed by 8 bases and J by 1 base, leaving 8 bases between them. CDR3 length equals 12 residues. The CDR3 loop reads CASCGFQETQYF. CDR3 nucleotides: TGTGCCAGCTGCGGGTTCCAAGAGACCCAGTACTTC.

The V gene is TRBV12-3 or TRBV12-4, the J gene TRBJ1-2, with no clear D. Trimming took off 6 bases at V and 0 bases at J, with 11 bases between the two ends. The CDR3 totals 14 residues. The CDR3 nucleotides are TGTGCCAGCAGGTCAGCGGGGTCTAACTATGGCTACACCTTC. Amino acid sequence: CASRSAGSNYGYTF.

The chain recombines TRBV28 with TRBJ2-7; 10 bases line up with TRBD1. The CDR3 spans 15 residues. J gave up 3 bases and V 3 bases, and 5 bases lay outside the gene matches. Germline V lookup: CDR1 MDHEN, CDR2 SYDVKM. The CDR3 protein is CASSLPRTGGYEQYF. CDR3 bases: TGTGCCAGCAGTTTGCCAAGGACAGGGGGCTACGAGCAGTACTTC. Full variable domain (missing parts from reference TRBV28 and TRBJ2-7): DVKVTQSSRYLVKRTGEKVFLECVQDMDHENMFWYRQDPGLGLRLIYFSYDVKMKEKGDIPEGYSVSREKKERFSLILESASTNQTSMYLCASSLPRTGGYEQYFGPGTRLTVT.

This clonotype was seen repeatedly, ten times or more. V gene TRBV7-9 combines with J gene TRBJ1-1; D may be TRBD1 (6 bases). The germline gives CDR1 SEHNR, CDR2 FQNEAQ (reference sequence). With 4 bases removed from V and 8 bases from J, the gap between germline ends came to 11 bases. This CDR3 is 12 amino acids long. For the CDR3, the DNA is TGTGCCAGCAGCTCGACAGGTAGCGAAGCTTTCTTT. The encoded protein is CASSSTGSEAFF. The full variable domain, rest sourced from reference TRBV7-9 and TRBJ1-1, is DTGVSQNPRHKITKRGQNVTFRCDPISEHNRLYWYRQTLGQGPEFLTYFQNEAQLEKSRLLSDRFSAERPKGSFSTLEIQRTEQGDSAMYLCASSSTGSEAFFGQGTRLTVV.

This clonotype was counted only a few times. The chain combines TRBV13 with TRBJ1-6, with TRBD1 matching 7 bases. The germline V gene encodes CDR1 PRHDT and CDR2 FYEKMQ (reference sequence). CDR3 length equals 12 residues. After removal of 6 bases from V and 9 bases from J, the junction contained 2 bases not matched to a gene. The CDR3 spells CASRSGGSPLHF. CDR3 nucleotides: TGTGCCAGCAGGTCAGGGGGTTCACCCCTCCACTTT.

This clonotype was seen a few times. This may arise from a read error, as a much more abundant clone is one base away. The chain employs TRBV27 and TRBJ2-3; no firm D call. This CDR3 has 13 residues. The ends were cut back, 3 bases at V and 0 bases at J, with 4 bases in the middle. Germline V gene sequence: CDR1 MNHEY, CDR2 SMNVEV (reference sequence). The CDR3 DNA reads TGTGCCAGCAGTTTCCCTAGCACAGATACGCAGTATTTT. This gives the protein CASSFPSTDTQYF.

This clonotype was detected many times. This rearrangement joins TRBV6-1 to TRBJ2-1, with D unresolved. Germline V gives CDR1 MNHNS, CDR2 SASEGT. This CDR3 is 13 amino acids long. V was shortened by 8 bases and J by 5 bases, with 13 bases between the two germline ends. The CDR3 region has the DNA TGTGCCAGCGGCAGGTCGGCGGACAATGAGCAGTTCTTC. It specifies CASGRSADNEQFF.

This clonotype was seen at least ten times. The J gene is TRBJ1-2, the V gene TRBV7-2; D perhaps matches TRBD1 (5 bases). The CDR3 runs 14 residues. Germline V gives CDR1 SGHTA, CDR2 FQGNSA. Trimming cost V 1 base and J 8 bases, with 14 bases left between them. CDR3 amino acids: CASSLGWGEGGYTF. The CDR3 region has the DNA TGTGCCAGCAGCTTAGGTTGGGGGGAAGGCGGCTACACCTTC.

This clonotype was counted a few times. Mismatch with germline at one junction end may stem from a read error. The chain has TRBV27 and TRBJ1-1, with D tentatively TRBD1 (6 bases). The germline V gene has CDR1 MNHEY and CDR2 SMNVEV (reference sequence). The CDR3 has 15 residues. The CDR3 nucleotides read TGTGCCAGCAGTTTGTCGGAAACAGGGAACACTGAAGCTCTCTTT. This encodes CASSLSETGNTEALF.

Ten or more counts support this clonotype. V usage is TRBV28 and J usage is TRBJ1-1; 11 positions match TRBD1. Unmatched junction bases numbered 4, after V lost 6 bases and J lost 10 bases. CDR1 and CDR2 from the germline V gene are MDHEN and SYDVKM. CDR3 size: 12 residues. CDR3 in DNA: TGTGCCAGCAGGCAGGACAGGGGGCGAGCTTTCTTT. Its translation: CASRQDRGRAFF.

This clonotype was observed many times. CDR3 sequence: CASSSLDRTRFHEQYF. The CDR3 DNA follows: TGTGCCAGCAGCTCGCTAGATAGGACTAGATTCCACGAGCAGTACTTC. The chain recombines TRBV7-2 with TRBJ2-7; 7 positions agree with TRBD2. This CDR3 comprises 16 residues. Germline V gene lookup returns CDR1 SGHTA and CDR2 FQGNSA. Germline trimming cut 4 bases from V and 5 bases from J; bases unmatched to any gene: 14.

This clonotype has ten or more counts. The genes are TRBV9 and TRBJ1-2; D might be TRBD1 (5 bases). Germline assignment: CDR1 SGDLS and CDR2 YYNGEE. Between the trimmed V and J ends, which lost 3 bases and 3 bases, there was a span of 12 bases. CDR3 length: 14 residues. The CDR3 DNA follows: TGTGCCAGCAGCGATGGTGGGGGGTACTATGGCTACACCTTC. This sequence encodes CASSDGGGYYGYTF.

This clonotype came up many times. The chain employs TRBV7-9 and TRBJ1-1, with 7 bases identical to TRBD1. V shed 5 bases and J 0 bases; nucleotides not matched to a gene: 6. The germline CDR1 and CDR2 sequences are SEHNR and FQNEAQ (reference sequence). The CDR3 runs to 15 residues. Here the CDR3 reads CASSPGTAMNTEAFF. CDR3 nucleotide sequence: TGTGCCAGCAGCCCCGGGACAGCTATGAACACTGAAGCTTTCTTT.

The chain links TRBV28 to TRBJ1-2, with D unclear. CDR3 length: 12 residues. V lost 4 bases, J lost 7 bases, and 10 bases lay in between. From germline, CDR1 is MDHEN and CDR2 SYDVKM. The CDR3 protein is CASSSSPLGYTF. CDR3 DNA sequence: TGTGCCAGCAGTTCAAGCCCTCTTGGCTACACCTTC.

The chain couples TRBV4-1 to TRBJ1-3; no firm D call. V lost 2 bases to trimming and J lost 1 base, with 9 bases between them. The germline V gene encodes CDR1 MGHRA and CDR2 YSYEKL. This CDR3 contains 15 residues. CDR3: CASSQWRGSGNTIYF. Here the CDR3 DNA reads TGCGCCAGCAGCCAATGGCGAGGGTCTGGAAACACCATATATTTT.

This clonotype was seen repeatedly, ten times or more. The V call is TRBV9, the J call TRBJ2-3; 7 positions agree with TRBD2. Germline CDR1 and CDR2: SGDLS and YYNGEE. This CDR3 has 15 residues. J was trimmed by 4 bases and V by 0 bases; bases with no gene match: 5. The CDR3 DNA follows: TGTGCCAGCAGCGTAGACGGGGGGTCCGCAGATACGCAGTATTTT. Its translation is CASSVDGGSADTQYF.

The chain uses TRBV20-1 and TRBJ2-3, with 9 bases matching TRBD2. This CDR3 spans 15 amino acids. Trimming at V came to 0 bases and at J to 5 bases, leaving 6 bases not matched to a gene. The germline V gene has CDR1 DFQATT and CDR2 SNEGSKA (reference sequence). CDR3 DNA: TGCAGTGCTAGAGATAGCGGGAGCGGGGGAGATACGCAGTATTTT. As protein: CSARDSGSGGDTQYF.

This clonotype was observed a handful of times. The rearrangement uses TRBV9 and TRBJ2-5; 7 positions agree with TRBD2. Germline V gives CDR1 SGDLS, CDR2 YYNGEE. This CDR3 region has 16 residues. V was clipped by 0 bases and J by 5 bases; unmatched bases: 10. DNA for the CDR3: TGTGCCAGCAGCGTAGGTGGGAGGGCCGCAGGGGAGACCCAGTACTTC. Its protein is CASSVGGRAAGETQYF. The full variable domain, completed using reference TRBV9 and TRBJ2-5, is DSGVTQTPKHLITATGQRVTLRCSPRSGDLSVYWYQQSLDQGLQFLIQYYNGEERAKGNILERFSAQQFPDLHSELNLSSLELGDSALYFCASSVGGRAAGETQYFGPGTRLLVL.